This T cell receptor (beta chain) was found in a study of CD8+ T cells in alopecia areata. In the study overall: Treated individuals took tofacitinib by mouth, 5 to 10 mg twice daily. It was 6 to 18 months of tofacitinib, and then there were 6 months off drug. The study's findings and limits: In patients, TCRs were shared less clearly than in mice, and HLA may possibly be involved.

From germline, CDR1 is SQVTM and CDR2 ANQGSEA. Trimming pared 4 bases from V and 2 bases from J, leaving 7 bases between. This CDR3 contains 12 residues. After isolation, RNA underwent reverse transcription to generate cDNA as the sequencing template. Measured with immunoSEQ multiplex PCR; TCRdb has only the in-frame clones, and not every one. This table holds over 250,000 clones, about 60% found once. A remark on this clone: Its target is unknown. The sample contains more than one DNA sequence encoding this CDR3.

Sample treatment: oral pan-JAK inhibitor, 5-10 mg twice daily. CD4+ and CD8+ T cells were sorted from PBMCs. The sequence was collected from a human donor with alopecia areata. This material consisted of CD4+ T cells sorted from blood, taken at roughly week 53, from a patient treated with tofacitinib. This rearrangement joins TRBV29-1 to TRBJ2-3, with unresolved D. This CDR3 reads CSVVQVTDTQYF. CDR3 DNA: TGCAGCGTTGTGCAGGTCACAGATACGCAGTATTTT.